The sequence of this T cell receptor beta chain was determined in a study of response to subunit inactivated influenza vaccine. Study conclusions and caveats: Authors suggested each seasonal flu vaccination may recruit only limited numbers of new T cells.

There are 12 residues in the CDR3. The germline gives CDR1 DFQATT, CDR2 SNEGSKA (reference sequence). Trimming left V 4 bases short and J 10 bases short, with 14 bases between. TCRdb re-called the RT-PCR reads through MiXCR, storing one row per CDR3 protein. Of roughly 500,000 distinct CDR3 sequences listed, around 25% are singletons. This clonotype was seen more than once but under ten times. Its antigen is still unknown. The genes are TRBV20-1 and TRBJ2-1, with a possible D match to TRBD2 (5 bases). This receptor was identified in a man aged 45-60 years who received an inactivated influenza vaccine. Sequences were derived from CD4+ T cells sorted from PBMCs, sampled less than 6 days after vaccination. Written as DNA, the CDR3 is TGCAGTGCTAACGGACTGGCGAGGGAGCAGTTCTTC. It specifies CSANGLAREQFF.